This record covers a single T cell receptor (beta chain). The CDR3 extends 3 residues past the end of the read, so its final part is completed from the germline J gene. This CDR3 is built from 16 residues. Germline V gene sequence: CDR1 MNHEY, CDR2 SVGEGT. Sequencing was performed with immunoSEQ multiplex PCR; in TCRdb, only in-frame clones are kept and a portion is missing. The sample table sets out around 30,000 clones. All donors had a single incident cervical HPV16 infection, not prevalent. These data are taken from a study of T cells in women clearing cervical HPV infection. Study-wide background: With HLA typing for only a few women, HLA confounding remains possible.

The TCR sequence derives from a woman aged 18 to 75 with a cervical HPV16 infection that either progressed to CIN3+ or cleared (not recorded which). The sequenced material came from blood buffy coat. V usage is TRBV6-2 or TRBV6-3 and J usage is TRBJ1-2; 9 bases line up with TRBD1. The CDR3 bases that were read are TGTGCCAGCAGTTACTCGATATGGACAGGGGATCTAGAC. Translation: CASSYSIWTGDLD. The whole CDR3 reads CASSYSIWTGDLDYTF.